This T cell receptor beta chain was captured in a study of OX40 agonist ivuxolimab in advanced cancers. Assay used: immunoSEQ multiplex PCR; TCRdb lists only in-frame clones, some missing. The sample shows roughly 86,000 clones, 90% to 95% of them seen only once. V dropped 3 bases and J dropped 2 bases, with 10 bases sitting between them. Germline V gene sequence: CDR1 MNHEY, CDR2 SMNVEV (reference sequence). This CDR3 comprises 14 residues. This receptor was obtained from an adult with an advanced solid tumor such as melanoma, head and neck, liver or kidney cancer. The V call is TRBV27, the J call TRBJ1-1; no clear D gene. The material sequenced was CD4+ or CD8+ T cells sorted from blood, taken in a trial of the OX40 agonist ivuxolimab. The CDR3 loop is CASSLRERNTEAFF. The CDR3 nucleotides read TGTGCCAGCAGTTTGCGGGAGAGAAACACTGAAGCTTTCTTT.